The text below deals with one T cell receptor (beta chain). Its target is unknown. The V gene end was trimmed by 5 bases and the J gene end by 2 bases; junction bases not matched to a gene: 8. CDR3 length equals 17 residues. Germline CDR1 and CDR2: SGHAT and FQNNGV. The data were obtained in a study of shared clonotypes between healthy human individuals. Study outcomes and limitations: Only a few donors were included, so the genetic and exposure-history diversity represented was limited.

Generated by immunoSEQ multiplex PCR, the TCRdb table keeps only in-frame clones and is missing some. Of some 490,000 clones listed, over 75% are singletons. The chain is built from TRBV11-2 and TRBJ2-1; 11 bases are shared with TRBD2. This clonotype originated in a middle-aged woman in good health. Some clones in this sample may be carry-over from other donors' samples. Sequencing was performed on PBMCs. The CDR3 protein is CASSVAGTSGTYNEQFF. CDR3 nucleotide sequence: TGTGCCAGCAGCGTAGCCGGGACTAGCGGAACCTACAATGAGCAGTTCTTC.